These T cell receptor beta chains were read from a single sample in a study of T cell repertoires in cytomegalovirus infection. TCRdb passed the reads through MiXCR, listing each CDR3 protein once. The table has a few hundred thousand distinct CDR3 sequences, approximately 42% seen once. No antigen has been assigned to these receptors. The sample was cultured PBMCs, taken from culture after CMV antigen stimulation. The receptors come from a human donor in good health (CMV status not recorded). Some clones in this sample may be carry-over from other donors' samples. CDR3s include the opening cysteine and the closing phenylalanine or tryptophan. A D gene is named only where the DNA matches it firmly. Clone size is not always given. Where it is, it says once, few, many or a class for expanded clones.

v_call: TRBV6-1; j_call: TRBJ2-1; d_call: TRBD2; clone_size: NA; cdr3_aa: CASIWSSGTSSYNEQFF; cdr3_nt: TGTGCCAGCATTTGGTCTAGCGGGACCAGCTCCTACAATGAGCAGTTCTTC
v_call: TRBV15; j_call: TRBJ1-4; d_call: TRBD1; clone_size: NA; cdr3_aa: CATSGEGQGREKLFF; cdr3_nt: TGTGCCACCAGCGGGGAGGGACAGGGGAGAGAAAAACTGTTTTTT
v_call: TRBV7-2; j_call: TRBJ2-5; d_call: NA; clone_size: NA; cdr3_aa: CASSLANRDQETQYF; cdr3_nt: TGTGCCAGCAGCTTAGCGAACAGGGACCAAGAGACCCAGTACTTC
v_call: TRBV7-2; j_call: TRBJ2-3; d_call: TRBD2; clone_size: NA; cdr3_aa: CASSPLAGAIDTQYF; cdr3_nt: TGTGCCAGCAGCCCCTTAGCGGGAGCGATAGATACGCAGTATTTT
v_call: TRBV7-7; j_call: TRBJ1-1; d_call: NA; clone_size: once; cdr3_aa: CASSLIEGTEAFF; cdr3_nt: TGTGCCAGCAGCTTAATTGAGGGCACTGAAGCTTTCTTT
v_call: TRBV18; j_call: TRBJ2-1; d_call: NA; clone_size: NA; cdr3_aa: CASSPRGDNEQFF; cdr3_nt: TGTGCCAGCTCACCACGAGGAGACAATGAGCAGTTCTTC
v_call: TRBV7-2; j_call: TRBJ2-5; d_call: NA; clone_size: NA; cdr3_aa: CASSLGNRGPETQYF; cdr3_nt: TGTGCCAGCAGCTTAGGGAACCGGGGCCCGGAGACCCAGTACTTC
v_call: TRBV7-2; j_call: TRBJ1-5; d_call: NA; clone_size: NA; cdr3_aa: CASSPFPRGQPQHF; cdr3_nt: TGTGCCAGCAGCCCCTTTCCTAGAGGTCAGCCCCAGCATTTT
v_call: TRBV7-2; j_call: TRBJ1-2; d_call: TRBD1; clone_size: NA; cdr3_aa: CASSLRGRQGWYGYTF; cdr3_nt: TGTGCCAGCAGCTTAAGGGGGCGACAGGGGTGGTATGGCTACACCTTC
v_call: TRBV7-6; j_call: TRBJ2-7; d_call: TRBD2; clone_size: NA; cdr3_aa: CASSLGGRNYEQYF; cdr3_nt: TGTGCCAGCAGCTTGGGGGGGAGGAACTACGAGCAGTACTTC
v_call: TRBV7-6; j_call: TRBJ1-1; d_call: TRBD1; clone_size: few; cdr3_aa: CASSLGGRGRNTEAFF; cdr3_nt: TGTGCCAGCAGCTTAGGGGGCAGGGGGCGGAACACTGAAGCTTTCTTT
v_call: TRBV7-2; j_call: TRBJ2-4; d_call: NA; clone_size: few; cdr3_aa: CASSLWVASVAKNIQYF; cdr3_nt: TGTGCCAGCAGCTTATGGGTAGCCTCGGTGGCCAAAAACATTCAGTACTTC
v_call: TRBV7-9; j_call: TRBJ2-5; d_call: NA; clone_size: NA; cdr3_aa: CASSLAGDETQYF; cdr3_nt: TGTGCCAGCAGCTTAGCGGGGGATGAGACCCAGTACTTC
v_call: TRBV7-8; j_call: TRBJ1-6; d_call: NA; clone_size: few; cdr3_aa: CASSQVTTLGSPLHF; cdr3_nt: TGTGCCAGCAGCCAAGTTACCACGTTGGGGTCACCCCTCCACTTT
v_call: TRBV11-2; j_call: TRBJ1-1; d_call: NA; clone_size: NA; cdr3_aa: CASGPTRGMNTEAFF; cdr3_nt: TGTGCCAGCGGTCCCACCCGGGGCATGAACACTGAAGCTTTCTTT